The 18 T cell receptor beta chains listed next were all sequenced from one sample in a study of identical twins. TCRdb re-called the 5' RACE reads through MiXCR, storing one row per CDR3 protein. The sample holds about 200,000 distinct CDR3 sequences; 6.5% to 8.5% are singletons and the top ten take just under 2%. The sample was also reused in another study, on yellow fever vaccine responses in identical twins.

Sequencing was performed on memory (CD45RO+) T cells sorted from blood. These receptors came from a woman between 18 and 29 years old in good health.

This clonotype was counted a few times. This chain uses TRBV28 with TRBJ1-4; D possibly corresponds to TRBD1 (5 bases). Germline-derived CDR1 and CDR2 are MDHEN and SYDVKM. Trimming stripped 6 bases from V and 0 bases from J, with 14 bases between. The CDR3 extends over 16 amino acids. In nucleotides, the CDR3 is TGTGCCAGCAGGGGAGAGGACATTGCAACTAATGAAAAACTGTTTTTT. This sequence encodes CASRGEDIATNEKLFF.

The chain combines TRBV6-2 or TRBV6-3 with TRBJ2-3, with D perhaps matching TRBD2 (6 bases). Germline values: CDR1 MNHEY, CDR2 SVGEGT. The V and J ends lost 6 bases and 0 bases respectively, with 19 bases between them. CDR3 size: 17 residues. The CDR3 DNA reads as TGTGCCAGCAGGACCAGACGAAACGGGACTAGCACAGATACGCAGTATTTT. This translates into CASRTRRNGTSTDTQYF.

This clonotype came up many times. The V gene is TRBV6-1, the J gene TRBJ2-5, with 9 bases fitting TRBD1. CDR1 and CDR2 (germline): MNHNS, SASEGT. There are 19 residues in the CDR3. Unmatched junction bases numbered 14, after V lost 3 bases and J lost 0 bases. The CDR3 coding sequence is TGTGCCAGCAGTGAGATGGACAGGGGTGGTAGCGGGTACCAAGAGACCCAGTACTTC. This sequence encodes CASSEMDRGGSGYQETQYF.

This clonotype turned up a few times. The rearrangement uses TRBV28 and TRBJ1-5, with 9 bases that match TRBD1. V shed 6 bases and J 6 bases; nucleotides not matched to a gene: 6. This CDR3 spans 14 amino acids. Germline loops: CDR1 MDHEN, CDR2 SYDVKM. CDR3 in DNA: TGTGCCAGCAGGCCCGGGACAGGGTTTCAGCCCCAGCATTTT. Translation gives CASRPGTGFQPQHF.

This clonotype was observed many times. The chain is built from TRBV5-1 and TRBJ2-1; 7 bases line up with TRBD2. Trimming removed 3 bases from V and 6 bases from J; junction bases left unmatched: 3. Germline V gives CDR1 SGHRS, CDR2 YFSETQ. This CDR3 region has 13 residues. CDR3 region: CASSWGGGNEQFF. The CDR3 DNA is TGCGCCAGCAGCTGGGGGGGGGGCAATGAGCAGTTCTTC.

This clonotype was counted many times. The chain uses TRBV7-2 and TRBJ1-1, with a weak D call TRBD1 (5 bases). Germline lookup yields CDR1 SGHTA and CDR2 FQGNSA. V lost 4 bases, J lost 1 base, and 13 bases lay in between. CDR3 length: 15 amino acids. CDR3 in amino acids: CASSSRGGTNTEAFF. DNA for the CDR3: TGTGCCAGCAGCTCTAGAGGCGGGACGAACACTGAAGCTTTCTTT.

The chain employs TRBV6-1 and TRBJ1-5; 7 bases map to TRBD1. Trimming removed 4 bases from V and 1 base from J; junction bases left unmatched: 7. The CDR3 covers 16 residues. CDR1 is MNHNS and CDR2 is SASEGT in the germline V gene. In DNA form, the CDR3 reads TGTGCCAGCAGTGTTAGGGGGCGTGGGAGCAATCAGCCCCAGCATTTT. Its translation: CASSVRGRGSNQPQHF.

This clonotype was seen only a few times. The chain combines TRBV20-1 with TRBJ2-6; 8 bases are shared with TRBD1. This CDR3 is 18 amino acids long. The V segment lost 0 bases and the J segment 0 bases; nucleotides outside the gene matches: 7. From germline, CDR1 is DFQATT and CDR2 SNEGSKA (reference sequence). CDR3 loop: CSARDGGTGPSGANVLTF. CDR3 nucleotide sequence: TGCAGTGCTAGAGATGGGGGGACAGGTCCCTCTGGGGCCAACGTCCTGACTTTC.

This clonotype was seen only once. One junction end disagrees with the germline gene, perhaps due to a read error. The CDR3 DNA reads as TGCAGTGCTAAGAACATCGAAGTTGTGACAGGACAGGGCTTC. As protein: CSAKNIEVVTGQGF. The V and J genes are TRBV20-1 and TRBJ2-5, with 8 bases aligning to TRBD1. The CDR3 contains 14 residues. In germline, CDR1 is DFQATT, CDR2 SNEGSKA (reference sequence).

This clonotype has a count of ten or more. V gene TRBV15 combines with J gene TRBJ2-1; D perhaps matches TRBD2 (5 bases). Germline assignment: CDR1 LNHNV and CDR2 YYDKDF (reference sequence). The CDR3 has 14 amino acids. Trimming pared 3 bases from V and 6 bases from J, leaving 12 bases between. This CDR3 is CATSRLLGSNEQFF. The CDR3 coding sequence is TGTGCCACCAGCAGGTTACTAGGTAGCAATGAGCAGTTCTTC.

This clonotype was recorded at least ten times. CDR3 residues: CASSRLRANQPQHF. The DNA for the CDR3 is TGTGCCAGCAGTAGACTCAGGGCCAATCAGCCCCAGCATTTT. The genes are TRBV12-3 or TRBV12-4 and TRBJ1-5, with D possibly TRBD1 on 5 matching bases. This CDR3 spans 14 amino acids. Trimming pared 5 bases from V and 3 bases from J, leaving 11 bases between.

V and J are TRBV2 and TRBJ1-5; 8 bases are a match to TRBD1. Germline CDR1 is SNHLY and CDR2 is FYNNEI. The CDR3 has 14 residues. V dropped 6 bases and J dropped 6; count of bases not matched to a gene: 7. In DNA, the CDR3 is TGTGCCAGCAGGGGGGACAGGACAGGTCAGCCCCAGCATTTT. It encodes CASRGDRTGQPQHF.

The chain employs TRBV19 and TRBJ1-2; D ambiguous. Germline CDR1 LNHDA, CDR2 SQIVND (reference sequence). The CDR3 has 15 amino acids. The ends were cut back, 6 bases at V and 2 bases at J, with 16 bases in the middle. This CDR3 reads CASRQPRPTNYGYTF. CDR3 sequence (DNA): TGTGCCAGTAGACAACCACGCCCCACGAACTATGGCTACACCTTC.

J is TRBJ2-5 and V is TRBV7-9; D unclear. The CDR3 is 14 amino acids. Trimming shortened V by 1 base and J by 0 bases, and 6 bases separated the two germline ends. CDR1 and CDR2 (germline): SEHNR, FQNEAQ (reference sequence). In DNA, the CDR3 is TGTGCCAGCAGCTTAGTGAGATACCAAGAGACCCAGTACTTC. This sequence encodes CASSLVRYQETQYF.

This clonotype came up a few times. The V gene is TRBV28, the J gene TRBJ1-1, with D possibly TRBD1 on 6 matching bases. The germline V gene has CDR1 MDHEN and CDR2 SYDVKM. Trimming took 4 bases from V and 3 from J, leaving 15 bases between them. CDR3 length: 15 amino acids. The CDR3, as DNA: TGTGCCAGCAGTTCCAGGGAGGGGGGATACACTGAAGCTTTCTTT. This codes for CASSSREGGYTEAFF.

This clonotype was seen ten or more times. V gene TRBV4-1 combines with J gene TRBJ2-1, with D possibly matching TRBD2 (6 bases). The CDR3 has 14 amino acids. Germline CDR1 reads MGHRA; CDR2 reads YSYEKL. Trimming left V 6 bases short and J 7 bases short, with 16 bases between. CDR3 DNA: TGCGCCAGCAGTCACCTCTTAGCGGTAAATGAGCAGTTCTTC. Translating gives CASSHLLAVNEQFF.

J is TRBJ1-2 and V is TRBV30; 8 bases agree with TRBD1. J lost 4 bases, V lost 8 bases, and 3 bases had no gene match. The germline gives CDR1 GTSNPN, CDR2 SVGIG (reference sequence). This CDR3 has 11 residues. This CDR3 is CARGTGYGYTF. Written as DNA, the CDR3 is TGTGCCCGCGGGACAGGCTATGGCTACACCTTC.

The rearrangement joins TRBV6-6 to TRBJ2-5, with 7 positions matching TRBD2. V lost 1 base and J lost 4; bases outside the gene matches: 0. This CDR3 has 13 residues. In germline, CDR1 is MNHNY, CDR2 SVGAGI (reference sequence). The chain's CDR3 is CASSYWGGETQYF. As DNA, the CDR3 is TGTGCCAGCAGTTACTGGGGGGGAGAGACCCAGTACTTC.